Given below is one T cell receptor beta chain in context. Antigen: not known. The data belong to a study of PD-1 blockade in classical Hodgkin lymphoma. Study-level points and caveats: Lower baseline TCR diversity marked trial partial responders and progressors. Possibly reflecting disease activity or prior therapy, repertoire differences have causes that remain undefined.

Relapse was seen in all patients after autologous stem cell transplantation, and brentuximab vedotin exposure was variable. Patients had relapsed/refractory classical Hodgkin lymphoma with complete response, partial response or progressive disease as best response. Profiled with immunoSEQ multiplex PCR; TCRdb holds only in-frame clones, not every one. The profile shows about 13,000 clones, roughly 77% of them singletons. V shed 1 base and J shed 3 bases, with 15 bases lying between them. This CDR3 is 16 amino acids long. Germline CDR1 LNHNV, CDR2 YYDKDF (reference sequence). This TCR was recovered from a human donor with classical Hodgkin lymphoma. This chain joins TRBV15 and TRBJ1-1; D is perhaps TRBD1 (5 bases). The sequenced sample was peripheral blood mononuclear cells (PBMCs), obtained at baseline. The CDR3 nucleotides read TGTGCCACCAGCAGAGTACCAGACAGCACCGACACTGAAGCTTTCTTT. Translation: CATSRVPDSTDTEAFF.